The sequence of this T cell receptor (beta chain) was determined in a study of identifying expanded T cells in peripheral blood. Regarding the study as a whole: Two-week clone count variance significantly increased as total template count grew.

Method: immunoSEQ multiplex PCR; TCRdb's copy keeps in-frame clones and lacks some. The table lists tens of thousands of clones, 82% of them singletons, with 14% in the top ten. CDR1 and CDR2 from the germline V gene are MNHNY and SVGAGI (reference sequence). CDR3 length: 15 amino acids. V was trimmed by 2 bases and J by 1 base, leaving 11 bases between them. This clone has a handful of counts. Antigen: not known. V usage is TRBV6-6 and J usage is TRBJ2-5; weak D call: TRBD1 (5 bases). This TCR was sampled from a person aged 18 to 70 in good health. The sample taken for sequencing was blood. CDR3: CASSYRGRAQETQYF. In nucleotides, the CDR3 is TGTGCCAGCAGTTACAGGGGTAGGGCCCAAGAGACCCAGTACTTC.